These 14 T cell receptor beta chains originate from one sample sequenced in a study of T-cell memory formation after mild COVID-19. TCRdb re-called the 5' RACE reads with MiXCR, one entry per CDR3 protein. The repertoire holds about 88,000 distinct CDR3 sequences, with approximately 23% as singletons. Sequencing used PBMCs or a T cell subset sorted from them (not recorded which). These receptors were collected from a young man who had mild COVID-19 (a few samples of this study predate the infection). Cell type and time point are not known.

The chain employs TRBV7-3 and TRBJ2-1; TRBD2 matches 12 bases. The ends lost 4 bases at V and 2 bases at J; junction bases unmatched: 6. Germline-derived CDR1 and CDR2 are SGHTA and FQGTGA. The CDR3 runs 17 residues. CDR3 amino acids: CASSSGLAGNPYNEQFF. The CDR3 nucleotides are TGTGCCAGCAGCTCCGGACTAGCGGGGAATCCCTACAATGAGCAGTTCTTC.

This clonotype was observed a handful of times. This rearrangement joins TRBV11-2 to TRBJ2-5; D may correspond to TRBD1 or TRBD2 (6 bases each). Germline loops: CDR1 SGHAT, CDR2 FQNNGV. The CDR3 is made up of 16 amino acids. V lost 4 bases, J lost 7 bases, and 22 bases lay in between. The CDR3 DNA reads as TGTGCCAGCAGCTCTGGAGGGGGGACCGGGGGTTGGACCCAGTACTTC. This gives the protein CASSSGGGTGGWTQYF.

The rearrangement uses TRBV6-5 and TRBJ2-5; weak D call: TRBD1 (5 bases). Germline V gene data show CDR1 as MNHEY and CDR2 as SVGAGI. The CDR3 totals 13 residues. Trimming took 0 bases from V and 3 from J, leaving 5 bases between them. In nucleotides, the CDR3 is TGTGCCAGCAGTTACTCACAGGAAGAGACCCAGTACTTC. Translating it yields CASSYSQEETQYF.

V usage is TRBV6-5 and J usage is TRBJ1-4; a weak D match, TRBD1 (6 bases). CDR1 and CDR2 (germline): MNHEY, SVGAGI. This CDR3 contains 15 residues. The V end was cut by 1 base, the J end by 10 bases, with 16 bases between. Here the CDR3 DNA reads TGTGCCAGCAGTTACTTCGATGGGGGCTCGGGAAAACTGTTTTTT. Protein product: CASSYFDGGSGKLFF.

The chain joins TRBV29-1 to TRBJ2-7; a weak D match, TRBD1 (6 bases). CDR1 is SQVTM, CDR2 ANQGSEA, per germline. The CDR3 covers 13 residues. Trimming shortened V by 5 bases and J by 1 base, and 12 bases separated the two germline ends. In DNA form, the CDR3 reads TGCAGCGTTTCCAATACAGGGTCCTACGAGCAGTACGTC. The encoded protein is CSVSNTGSYEQYV.

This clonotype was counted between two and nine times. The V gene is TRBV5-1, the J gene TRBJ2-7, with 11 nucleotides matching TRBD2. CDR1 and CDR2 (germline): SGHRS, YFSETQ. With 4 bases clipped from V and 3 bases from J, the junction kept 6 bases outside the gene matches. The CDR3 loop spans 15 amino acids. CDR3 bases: TGCGCCAGCAGCGTGTCTAGCGGGGGGTACTACGAGCAGTACGTC. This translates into CASSVSSGGYYEQYV.

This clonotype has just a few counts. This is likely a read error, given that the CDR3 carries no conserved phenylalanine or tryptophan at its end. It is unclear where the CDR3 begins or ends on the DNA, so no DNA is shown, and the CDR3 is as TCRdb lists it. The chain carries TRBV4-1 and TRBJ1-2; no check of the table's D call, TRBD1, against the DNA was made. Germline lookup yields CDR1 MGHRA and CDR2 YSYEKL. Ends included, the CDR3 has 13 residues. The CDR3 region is CASSQGGAGEIFV.

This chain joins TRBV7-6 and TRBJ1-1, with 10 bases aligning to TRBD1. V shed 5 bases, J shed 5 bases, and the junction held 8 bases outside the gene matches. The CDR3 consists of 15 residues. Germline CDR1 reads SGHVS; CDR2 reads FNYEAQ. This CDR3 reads CASSTGPGQGTEAFF. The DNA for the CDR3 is TGTGCCAGCAGCACAGGCCCGGGACAGGGGACTGAAGCTTTCTTT.

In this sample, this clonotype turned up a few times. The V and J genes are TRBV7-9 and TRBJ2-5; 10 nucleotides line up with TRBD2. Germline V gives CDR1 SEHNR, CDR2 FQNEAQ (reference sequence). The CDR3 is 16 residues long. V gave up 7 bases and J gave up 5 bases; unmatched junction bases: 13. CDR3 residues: CASMAGERGGRETQYF. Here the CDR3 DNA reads TGTGCCAGCATGGCGGGCGAGCGGGGGGGCCGGGAGACCCAGTACTTC.

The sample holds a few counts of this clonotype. Written as DNA, the CDR3 is TGTGCCACCAGCAGGCAGGGCCGCTACGAGCAGTACGTC. Translating it yields CATSRQGRYEQYV. The V and J genes are TRBV15 and TRBJ2-7; D might be TRBD1 (5 bases). Trimming took 3 bases from V and 3 from J, leaving 9 bases between them. Germline-derived CDR1 and CDR2 are LNHNV and YYDKDF (reference sequence). The CDR3 has 13 residues.

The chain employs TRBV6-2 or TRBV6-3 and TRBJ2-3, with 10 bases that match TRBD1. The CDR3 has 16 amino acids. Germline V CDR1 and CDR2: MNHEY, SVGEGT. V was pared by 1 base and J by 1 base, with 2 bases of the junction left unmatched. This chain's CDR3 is CASSYWGTGGTDTQYF. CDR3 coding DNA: TGTGCCAGCAGTTACTGGGGGACAGGGGGCACAGATACGCAGTATTTT.

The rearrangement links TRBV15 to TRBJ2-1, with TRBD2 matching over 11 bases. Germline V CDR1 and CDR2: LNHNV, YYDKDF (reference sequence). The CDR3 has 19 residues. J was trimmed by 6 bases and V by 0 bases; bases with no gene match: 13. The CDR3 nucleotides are TGTGCCACCAGCAGAGATCCGTTGTTAACTAGCGGGGGTGGCAATGAGCAGTTCTTC. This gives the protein CATSRDPLLTSGGGNEQFF.

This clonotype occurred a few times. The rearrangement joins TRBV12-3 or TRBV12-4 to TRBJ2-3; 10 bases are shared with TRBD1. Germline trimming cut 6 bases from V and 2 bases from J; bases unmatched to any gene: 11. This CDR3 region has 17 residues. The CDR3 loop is CASRLLPGQGYTDTQYF. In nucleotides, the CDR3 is TGTGCCAGCAGGCTTCTACCGGGACAGGGGTACACAGATACGCAGTATTTT.

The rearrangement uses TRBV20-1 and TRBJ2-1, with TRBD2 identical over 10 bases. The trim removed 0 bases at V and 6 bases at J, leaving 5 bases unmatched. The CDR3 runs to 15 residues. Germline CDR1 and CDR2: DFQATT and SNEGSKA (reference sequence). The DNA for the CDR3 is TGCAGTGCTAGAGAAGCGGGGGGGCTGTTCAATGAGCAGTTCTTC. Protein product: CSAREAGGLFNEQFF.